The 17 T cell receptor beta chains listed next were all sequenced from one sample in a study of response to subunit inactivated influenza vaccine. TCRdb analysed the RT-PCR reads with MiXCR anew, one entry per CDR3 protein. The sample includes 450,000 to 500,000 distinct CDR3 sequences, 9.5% to 13% of them seen just once. The starting material was PBMCs from blood, obtained 45 days after vaccination. Every receptor here comes from a man aged 45-65 years who received an inactivated influenza vaccine.

This chain links TRBV2 with TRBJ2-5; D may correspond to TRBD1 or TRBD2 (6 bases each). The CDR3 loop spans 16 amino acids. V lost 7 bases and J 4 bases, leaving 22 bases between the germline ends. Germline CDR1 reads SNHLY; CDR2 reads FYNNEI. The CDR3 DNA follows: TGTGCCAGCACCAGCGTGGGGGGCCCTGATAGAGAGACCCAGTACTTC. Translating gives CASTSVGGPDRETQYF.

This clonotype was counted a few times. The chain carries TRBV12-3 or TRBV12-4 and TRBJ2-7; 8 bases agree with TRBD1. The CDR3 has 13 residues. The V gene end was trimmed by 3 bases and the J gene end by 7 bases; junction bases not matched to a gene: 5. CDR3 in amino acids: CASSFDRGTEQYF. The CDR3 DNA reads as TGTGCCAGCAGTTTCGACAGGGGAACGGAGCAGTACTTC.

This clonotype was counted many times. V is TRBV13 and J is TRBJ2-1; TRBD2 agrees at 13 bases. This CDR3 is built from 17 residues. The germline V gene has CDR1 PRHDT and CDR2 FYEKMQ (reference sequence). V lost 1 base and J lost 8; bases outside the gene matches: 8. The CDR3 here is CASSLATSGRALDEQFF. The CDR3 DNA sequence: TGTGCCAGCAGCTTAGCTACTAGCGGGAGGGCCTTGGATGAGCAGTTCTTC. Together with reference TRBV13 and TRBJ2-1, the CDR3 gives the full variable domain: AAGVIQSPRHLIKEKRETATLKCYPIPRHDTVYWYQQGPGQDPQFLISFYEKMQSDKGSIPDRFSAQQFSDYHSELNMSSLELGDSALYFCASSLATSGRALDEQFFGPGTRLTVL.

The chain combines TRBV7-9 with TRBJ1-1; tentatively, D is TRBD1 (5 bases). The V and J ends lost 1 base and 10 bases respectively, with 13 bases between them. Germline V gives CDR1 SEHNR, CDR2 FQNEAQ (reference sequence). CDR3 length: 13 residues. The CDR3 is CASSLEGTRGAFF. CDR3 nucleotides: TGTGCCAGCAGCTTAGAAGGGACTCGAGGAGCTTTCTTT.

The chain uses TRBV19 and TRBJ2-4; 9 bases line up with TRBD1. The CDR3 is 15 amino acids. Germline V gene sequence: CDR1 LNHDA, CDR2 SQIVND (reference sequence). After removal of 3 bases from V and 8 bases from J, the junction contained 8 bases not matched to a gene. The CDR3 DNA sequence: TGTGCCAGTAGTATCGTGACAGGGGGGTTGGACATTCAGTACTTC. Its protein is CASSIVTGGLDIQYF.

This clonotype was found a few times. The chain carries TRBV2 and TRBJ2-5; perhaps D is TRBD1 or TRBD2 (5 bases each). CDR3 length: 15 amino acids. The germline V and J ends were trimmed by 5 bases and 4 bases, with 17 bases remaining between them. Per the germline V gene, CDR1 is SNHLY and CDR2 is FYNNEI. The CDR3 DNA is TGTGCCAGCAGTTATACCGGGGCCCGGGGAGAGACCCAGTACTTC. It translates to CASSYTGARGETQYF.

Ten or more counts support this clonotype. The rearrangement uses TRBV10-3 and TRBJ1-1; TRBD1 is a possible D gene (6 bases). The germline V and J ends were trimmed by 0 bases and 5 bases, with 16 bases remaining between them. CDR3 size: 16 residues. The germline gives CDR1 ENHRY, CDR2 SYGVKD. This CDR3 is CAISESYGGRGTEAFF. The CDR3 DNA reads TGTGCCATCAGTGAGTCATACGGGGGGCGCGGAACTGAAGCTTTCTTT.

The rearrangement links TRBV29-1 to TRBJ1-2, with D perhaps matching TRBD1 (5 bases). This CDR3 comprises 14 residues. Trimming removed 0 bases from V and 6 bases from J, with 14 bases in between. Germline V lookup: CDR1 SQVTM, CDR2 ANQGSEA. CDR3 residues: CSVEDPRTPNGYTF. CDR3 nucleotides: TGCAGCGTTGAAGATCCAAGGACACCGAATGGCTACACCTTC.

This clonotype was counted between two and nine times. CDR3 loop: CASSFHRGTQQETQYF. For the CDR3, the DNA is TGTGCCAGCAGCTTTCACAGGGGGACCCAACAAGAGACCCAGTACTTC. This chain connects TRBV5-4 to TRBJ2-5, with 8 bases that match TRBD1. V trimming: 2 bases; J trimming: 2 bases; junction bases outside the gene matches: 8. The V gene's germline CDR1 is SGHNT and CDR2 YYREEE (reference sequence). The CDR3 is 16 amino acids.

In this sample, this clonotype turned up a few times. The rearrangement uses TRBV3-1 and TRBJ2-5; TRBD1 might be the D (5 bases). Trimming shortened V by 0 bases and J by 6 bases, and 11 bases separated the two germline ends. This CDR3 spans 14 amino acids. Germline CDR1 and CDR2: LGHDT and YNNKEL (reference sequence). CDR3 coding DNA: TGTGCCAGCAGCCAAGATACAGGACGGCAGACCCAGTACTTC. This gives the protein CASSQDTGRQTQYF.

The genes are TRBV11-2 and TRBJ1-1; 11 bases are shared with TRBD1. CDR1 SGHAT and CDR2 FQNNGV come from the germline V gene. V trimming: 2 bases; J trimming: 4 bases; junction bases outside the gene matches: 12. The CDR3 is made up of 18 amino acids. The CDR3 region is CASSLSPDRGLASTEAFF. CDR3 in DNA: TGTGCCAGCAGCTTATCTCCGGACAGGGGGCTAGCCAGCACTGAAGCTTTCTTT.

This rearrangement joins TRBV7-8 to TRBJ2-1; D ambiguous. The CDR3 sequence is 15 residues long. Germline V gene sequence: CDR1 SGHVS, CDR2 FQNEAQ. Trimming shortened V by 4 bases and J by 5 bases, and 15 bases separated the two germline ends. For the CDR3, the DNA is TGTGCCAGCAGCTATGGACCCTCCTCACACAATGAGCAGTTCTTC. Its protein product is CASSYGPSSHNEQFF.

As DNA, the CDR3 is TGTGCCAGCAGTGGACAGGGGAGTTACAATGAGCAGTTCTTC. This sequence encodes CASSGQGSYNEQFF. The V and J genes are TRBV21-1 and TRBJ2-1; the table names TRBD1, a call not compared with the DNA. TRBV21-1 is marked as a pseudogene. This CDR3 contains 14 residues.

This clonotype was counted only a few times. V usage is TRBV5-1 and J usage is TRBJ2-3; D assignment may be TRBD1 or TRBD2 (6 bases each). Looked up from germline, CDR1 is SGHRS and CDR2 is YFSETQ. The CDR3 contains 17 residues. With 0 bases removed from V and 1 base from J, the gap between germline ends came to 15 bases. The DNA of the CDR3 is TGCGCCAGCAGCTTGGCTACGAGGGGGGCTGGCACAGATACGCAGTATTTT. This sequence encodes CASSLATRGAGTDTQYF.

The V call is TRBV7-9, the J call TRBJ2-5; 9 bases are a match to TRBD1. This CDR3 region has 16 residues. V shed 5 bases and J 5 bases; nucleotides not matched to a gene: 12. CDR1 and CDR2 (germline): SEHNR, FQNEAQ (reference sequence). For the CDR3, the DNA is TGTGCCAGCAGCCCAACTGGTACAGGGGGCCGGGAGACCCAGTACTTC. Translation gives CASSPTGTGGRETQYF.

The genes are TRBV5-5 and TRBJ2-1, with D perhaps matching TRBD2 (5 bases). The germline V gene encodes CDR1 SGHKS and CDR2 YYEKEE (reference sequence). The CDR3 sequence is 13 residues long. V lost 4 bases to trimming and J lost 7 bases, with 12 bases between them. In nucleotides, the CDR3 is TGTGCCAGCAGCCCTTGGACTGGAAATGAGCAGTTCTTC. This gives the protein CASSPWTGNEQFF.

J is TRBJ2-1 and V is TRBV7-3; the match to TRBD2 covers 7 bases. The CDR3 runs to 15 residues. Germline-derived CDR1 and CDR2 are SGHTA and FQGTGA. The J segment lost 3 bases and the V segment lost 5 bases, leaving 7 bases of the junction unmatched. The CDR3 loop is CASSDGLVGYNEQFF. CDR3 in DNA: TGTGCCAGCAGCGATGGACTAGTTGGCTACAATGAGCAGTTCTTC. Full variable domain (rest looked up from reference TRBV7-3 and TRBJ2-1): GAGVSQTPSNKVTEKGKYVELRCDPISGHTALYWYRQSLGQGPEFLIYFQGTGAADDSGLPNDRFFAVRPEGSVSTLKIQRTERGDSAVYLCASSDGLVGYNEQFFGPGTRLTVL.